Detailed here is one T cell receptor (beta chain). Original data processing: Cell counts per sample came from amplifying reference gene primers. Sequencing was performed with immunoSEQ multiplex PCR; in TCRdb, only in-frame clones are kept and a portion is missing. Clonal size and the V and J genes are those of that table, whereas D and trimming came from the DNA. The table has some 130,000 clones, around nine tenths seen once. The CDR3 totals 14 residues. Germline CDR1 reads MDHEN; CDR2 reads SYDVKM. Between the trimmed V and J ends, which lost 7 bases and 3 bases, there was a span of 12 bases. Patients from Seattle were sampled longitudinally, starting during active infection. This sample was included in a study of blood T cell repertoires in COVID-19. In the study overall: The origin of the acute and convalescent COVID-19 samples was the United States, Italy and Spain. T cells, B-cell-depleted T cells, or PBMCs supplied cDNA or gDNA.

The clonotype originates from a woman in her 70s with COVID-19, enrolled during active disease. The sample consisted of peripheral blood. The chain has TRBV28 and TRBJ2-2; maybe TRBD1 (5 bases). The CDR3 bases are TGTGCCAGCATCGGATTCAGGGACACCGGGGAGCTGTTTTTT. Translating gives CASIGFRDTGELFF.